This T cell receptor (beta chain) was identified during a study of post-analysis software for immune sequencing data. Study-wide findings and caveats: By F measure, samples from a shared preparation batch strongly co-clustered.

A note on this clonotype: Its antigen is currently unknown.

Prepared libraries of TCR beta cDNA carried unique molecular identifiers. TCRdb passed the PCR reads through MiXCR, listing each CDR3 protein once. Of 820,000 or so distinct CDR3 sequences in the sample, 53% were seen once. The material sequenced was blood. The receptor comes from a girl between 5 and 17 years old with multiple sclerosis.

The CDR3 is CASRGLALETQYF. CDR3 in DNA: TGTGCCAGCAGGGGACTAGCTTTAGAGACCCAGTACTTC. The V call is TRBV6-2 or TRBV6-3, the J call TRBJ2-5, with TRBD2 matching 9 bases. This CDR3 contains 13 residues. Germline CDR1 reads MNHEY; CDR2 reads SVGEGT. The junction had 3 bases not matched to a gene; V was cut back by 6 bases and J by 4 bases.